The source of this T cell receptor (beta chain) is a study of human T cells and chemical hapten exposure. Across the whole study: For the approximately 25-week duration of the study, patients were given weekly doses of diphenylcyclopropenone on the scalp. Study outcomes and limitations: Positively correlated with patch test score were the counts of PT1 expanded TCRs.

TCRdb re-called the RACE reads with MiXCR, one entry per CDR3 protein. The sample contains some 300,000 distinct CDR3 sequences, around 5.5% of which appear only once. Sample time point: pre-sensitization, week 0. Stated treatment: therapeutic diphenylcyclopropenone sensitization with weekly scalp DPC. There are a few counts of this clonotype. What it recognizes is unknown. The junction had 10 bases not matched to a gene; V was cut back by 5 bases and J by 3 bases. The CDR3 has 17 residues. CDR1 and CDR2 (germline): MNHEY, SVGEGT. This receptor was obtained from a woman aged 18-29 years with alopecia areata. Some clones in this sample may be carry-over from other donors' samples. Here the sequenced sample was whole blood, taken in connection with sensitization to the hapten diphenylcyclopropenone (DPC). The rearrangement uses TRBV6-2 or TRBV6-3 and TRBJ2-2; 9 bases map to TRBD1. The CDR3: CASSHTPGQGDTGELFF. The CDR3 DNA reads TGTGCCAGCAGTCACACGCCGGGACAGGGCGACACCGGGGAGCTGTTTTTT.